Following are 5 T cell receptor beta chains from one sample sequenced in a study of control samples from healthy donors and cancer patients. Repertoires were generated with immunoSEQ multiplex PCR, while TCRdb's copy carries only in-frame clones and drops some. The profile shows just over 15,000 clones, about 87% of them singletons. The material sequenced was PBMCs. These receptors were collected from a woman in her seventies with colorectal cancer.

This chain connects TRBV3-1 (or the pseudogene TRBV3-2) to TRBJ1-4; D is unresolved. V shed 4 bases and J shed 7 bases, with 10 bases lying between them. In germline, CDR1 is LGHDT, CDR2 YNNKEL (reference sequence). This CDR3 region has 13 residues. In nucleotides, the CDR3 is TGTGCCAGCAGCCCTCGGGGTTGTGAAAAACTGTTTTTT. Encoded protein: CASSPRGCEKLFF.

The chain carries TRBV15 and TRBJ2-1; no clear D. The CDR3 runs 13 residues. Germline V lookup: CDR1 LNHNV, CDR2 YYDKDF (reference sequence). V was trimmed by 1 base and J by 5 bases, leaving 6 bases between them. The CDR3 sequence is CATSRAANNEQFF. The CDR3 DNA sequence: TGTGCCACCAGCAGAGCGGCGAACAATGAGCAGTTCTTC.

CDR3 in DNA: TGTGCCACCAGTGATCCAGAGGCGGGGGCAGAGACCCAGTACTTC. It specifies CATSDPEAGAETQYF. The chain joins TRBV24-1 to TRBJ2-5; a weak D match, TRBD2 (7 bases). Trimming left V 3 bases short and J 4 bases short, with 14 bases between. There are 15 residues in the CDR3. Germline V gene lookup returns CDR1 KGHDR and CDR2 SFDVKD.

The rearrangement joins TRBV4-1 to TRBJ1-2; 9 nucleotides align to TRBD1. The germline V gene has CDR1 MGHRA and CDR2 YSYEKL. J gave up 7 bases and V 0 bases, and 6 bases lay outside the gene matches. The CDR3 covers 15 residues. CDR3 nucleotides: TGCGCCAGCAGCCAAGATACACAGGGGGCGATTGGCTACACCTTC. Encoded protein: CASSQDTQGAIGYTF.

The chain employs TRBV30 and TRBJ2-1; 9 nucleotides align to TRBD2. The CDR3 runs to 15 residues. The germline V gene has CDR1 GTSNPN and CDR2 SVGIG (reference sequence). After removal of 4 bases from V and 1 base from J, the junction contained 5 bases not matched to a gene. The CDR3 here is CAWKGGRASYNEQFF. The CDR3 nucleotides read TGTGCCTGGAAGGGCGGGAGGGCTTCCTACAATGAGCAGTTCTTC.